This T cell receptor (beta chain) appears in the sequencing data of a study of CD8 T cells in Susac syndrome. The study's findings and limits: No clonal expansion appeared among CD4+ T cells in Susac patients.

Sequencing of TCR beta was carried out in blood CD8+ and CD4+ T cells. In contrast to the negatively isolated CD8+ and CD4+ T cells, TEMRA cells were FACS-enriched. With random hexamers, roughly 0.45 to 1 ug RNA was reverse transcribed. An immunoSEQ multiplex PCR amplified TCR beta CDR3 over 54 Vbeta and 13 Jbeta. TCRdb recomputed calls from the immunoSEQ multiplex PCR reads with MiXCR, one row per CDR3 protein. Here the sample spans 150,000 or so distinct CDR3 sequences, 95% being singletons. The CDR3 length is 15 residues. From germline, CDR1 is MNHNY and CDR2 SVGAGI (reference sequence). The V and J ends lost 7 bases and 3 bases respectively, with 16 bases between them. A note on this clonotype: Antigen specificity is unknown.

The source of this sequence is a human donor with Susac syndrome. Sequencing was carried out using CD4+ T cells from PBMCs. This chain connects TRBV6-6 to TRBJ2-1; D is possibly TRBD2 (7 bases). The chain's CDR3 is CASTPAGDNYNEQFF. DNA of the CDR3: TGTGCCAGCACTCCTGCGGGGGACAACTACAATGAGCAGTTCTTC.